This is a list of T cell receptor beta chains from one sample in a study of response to subunit inactivated influenza vaccine. From the RT-PCR reads, TCRdb called clonotypes with MiXCR, one entry per CDR3 protein. The sample lists 530,000 or so distinct CDR3 sequences, 14% occurring once. This material consisted of PBMCs from blood, taken 11 to 12 days after vaccination. All receptors derive from a man aged 45-65 years who received an inactivated influenza vaccine. The CDR3 runs from the conserved cysteine through the conserved F or W. The D gene is left open where the match is weak. Some rows mark clone size as missing; the rest say once, few, many or name a class of expanded clone.

CDR3 protein	CDR3 DNA	clone size	V gene	D gene	J gene
CASSPYPQGSGATDTQYF	TGTGCCAGCAGCCCCTATCCCCAGGGATCAGGAGCCACAGATACGCAGTATTTT	.	TRBV11-1	.	TRBJ2-3
CASSDRGRGTGELFF	TGTGCCAGCAGCGACAGGGGGCGAGGCACCGGGGAGCTGTTTTTT	.	TRBV6-2/TRBV6-3	TRBD1	TRBJ2-2
CAWSPLMGGAYNEQFF	TGTGCCTGGAGTCCCCTTATGGGGGGGGCCTACAATGAGCAGTTCTTC	.	TRBV30	TRBD2	TRBJ2-1
CASSIAGTGVHEQYF	TGCGCCAGCAGCATCGCCGGGACAGGGGTTCACGAGCAGTACTTC	.	TRBV5-1	TRBD1	TRBJ2-7
CASSSGQYDEQYF	TGCGCCAGCAGCTCGGGACAGTACGACGAGCAGTACTTC	many	TRBV5-1	TRBD1	TRBJ2-7
CASSQQSGASSYEQYF	TGCGCCAGCAGCCAACAAAGCGGGGCTAGCTCCTACGAGCAGTACTTC	few	TRBV4-3	TRBD2	TRBJ2-7
CASSLALETGELFF	TGTGCCAGCAGCTTAGCTCTGGAGACCGGGGAGCTGTTTTTT	.	TRBV7-8	.	TRBJ2-2
CASSPGRGPVEQFF	TGTGCCAGCAGTCCGGGACGGGGACCGGTTGAGCAGTTCTTC	.	TRBV6-1	.	TRBJ2-1
CASSLLAVRAWTTDTQYF	TGTGCCAGCAGTTTATTGGCGGTTAGGGCTTGGACCACAGATACGCAGTATTTT	.	TRBV27	.	TRBJ2-3
CSASKLAGTYEQYF	TGCAGTGCTAGCAAGCTAGCGGGTACCTACGAGCAGTACTTC	.	TRBV20-1	TRBD2	TRBJ2-7
CAISEKSHEQYF	TGTGCCATCAGTGAAAAATCCCACGAGCAGTACTTC	.	TRBV25-1	.	TRBJ2-7
CASSPGLRVSYEQYF	TGTGCCAGCAGCCCGGGACTAAGAGTCTCCTACGAGCAGTACTTC	many	TRBV28	TRBD2	TRBJ2-7
CASSGMAKNIQYF	TGTGCCAGCAGTGGCATGGCCAAAAACATTCAGTACTTC	few	TRBV2	.	TRBJ2-4
CAISGSTGVGGYEQYF	TGTGCCATCAGCGGATCGACAGGGGTCGGGGGATACGAGCAGTACTTC	.	TRBV10-3	TRBD1	TRBJ2-7
CSAEQLFNYGYTF	TGCAGTGCAGAACAGCTTTTTAACTATGGCTACACCTTC	.	TRBV20-1	.	TRBJ1-2
CASSLGHQSYEQYF	TGTGCCAGCAGCTTGGGACACCAATCCTACGAGCAGTACTTC	.	TRBV7-2	.	TRBJ2-7
CASSYPAGSPPEQYF	TGTGCCAGCAGTTATCCGGCGGGTTCCCCTCCCGAGCAGTACTTC	few	TRBV6-2/TRBV6-3	.	TRBJ2-7